The T cell receptor (beta chain) under discussion was sequenced for a study of radiotherapy plus CTLA-4 blockade in lung cancer. Study-level points and caveats: Interferon-beta, together with early blood T cell clone dynamics, reportedly best predicted response. Expansion in blood of tumor-derived TCR clones was seen after radiotherapy plus ipilimumab.

Details on this clone: Its antigen is not known.

Trimming removed 7 bases from V and 8 bases from J, with 15 bases in between. This CDR3 contains 13 residues. Germline CDR1 LGHNT, CDR2 FRNRAP. Sequencing was performed with immunoSEQ multiplex PCR; in TCRdb, only in-frame clones are kept and a portion is missing. The sample includes 45,000 to 60,000 clones, around 75% seen only once; the top ten take around 7.9%. Those with chemo-refractory metastatic non-small-cell lung cancer were treated with focal radiation combined with CTLA-4 blockade using ipilimumab. The chain links TRBV12-5 to TRBJ2-1; D is undetermined. Sequences were derived from peripheral blood, sampled from a patient treated with radiotherapy plus ipilimumab. This receptor was taken from a human donor with non-small cell lung cancer who had a complete response to radiotherapy plus ipilimumab. CDR3 nucleotides: TGTGCTAGTGTCCAAACTTTGGGCGATGAGCAGTTCTTC. Translation gives CASVQTLGDEQFF.